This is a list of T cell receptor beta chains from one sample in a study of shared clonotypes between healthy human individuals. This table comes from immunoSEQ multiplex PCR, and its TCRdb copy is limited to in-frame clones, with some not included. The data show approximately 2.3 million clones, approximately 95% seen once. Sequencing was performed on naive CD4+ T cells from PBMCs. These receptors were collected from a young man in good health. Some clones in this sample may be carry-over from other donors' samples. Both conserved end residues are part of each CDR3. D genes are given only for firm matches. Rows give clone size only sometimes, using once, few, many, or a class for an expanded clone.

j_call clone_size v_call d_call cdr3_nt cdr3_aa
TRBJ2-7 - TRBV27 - TGTGCCAGCAGTTACCGTTTGCGGGGCTACGAGCAGTACTTC CASSYRLRGYEQYF
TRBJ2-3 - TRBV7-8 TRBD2 TGTGCCAGCAGCGCGCCAGGACTAGCGGGCACAGATACGCAGTATTTT CASSAPGLAGTDTQYF
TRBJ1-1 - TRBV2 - TGTGCCAGCAGTGGAGAGGGAGAGGGAACTGAAGCTTTCTTT CASSGEGEGTEAFF
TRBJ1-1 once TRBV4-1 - TGCGCCAGCAGCCGGACTCGGGGCCCCCGAATGGAAGCTTTCTTT CASSRTRGPRMEAFF
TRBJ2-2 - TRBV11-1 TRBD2 TGTGCCAGCAGAGACGCGGGACTAGGAATTACCGGGGAGCTGTTTTTT CASRDAGLGITGELFF
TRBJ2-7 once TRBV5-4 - TGTGCCAGCAGCCCGGGGGGGACAGGAGGCTACGAGCAGTACTTC CASSPGGTGGYEQYF
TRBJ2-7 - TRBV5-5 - TGTGCCAGCAGCTTGCCGAGATCTGGCGAGCAGTACTTC CASSLPRSGEQYF
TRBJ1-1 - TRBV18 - TGTGCCAGCTCACTAGCCGGGCGGCCTGAAGCTTTCTTT CASSLAGRPEAFF
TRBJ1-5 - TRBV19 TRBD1 TGTGCCAGTAGTAGGATCCTACCGGGACAGGGTGCGGGGCGATATCAGCCCCAGCATTTT CASSRILPGQGAGRYQPQHF
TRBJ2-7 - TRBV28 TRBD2 TGTGCCAGCAGTTTAGGGGCCAGCGGGAGAATCCTGCAGTACTTC CASSLGASGRILQYF
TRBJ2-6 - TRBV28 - TGTGCCAGCAGGGGGTCCAGCTCTGGGGCCAACGTCCTGACTTTC CASRGSSSGANVLTF
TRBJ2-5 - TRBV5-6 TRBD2 TGTGCCAGCAGCCCGGGACTAGCGGGACAAAGCCTTCGGGAGACCCAGTACTTC CASSPGLAGQSLRETQYF
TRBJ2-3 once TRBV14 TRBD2 TGTGCCAGCAGTCCTAGCGGGAGTACAGATACGCAGTATTTT CASSPSGSTDTQYF
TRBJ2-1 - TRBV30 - TGTGCCTGGGGTGCGGATAGCCGCAGTGCCCTGGAGTTCTTC CAWGADSRSALEFF
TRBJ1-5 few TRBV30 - TGTGCCTGGAGTACCGAGGGGAATCAGCCCCAGCATTTT CAWSTEGNQPQHF
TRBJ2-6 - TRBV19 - TGTGCCAGTAGTATGGGAGGGGGGCAGGCCTACTCTGGGGCCAACGTCCTGACTTTC CASSMGGGQAYSGANVLTF
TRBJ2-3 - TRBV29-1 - TGCAGCGTAGACGAGGGTGGTGTCGCAGATACGCAGTATTTT CSVDEGGVADTQYF
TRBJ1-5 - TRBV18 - TGTGCCAGCTCCCAGATAGAGGGGAATCAGCCCCAGCATTTT CASSQIEGNQPQHF
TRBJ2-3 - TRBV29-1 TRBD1 TGCAGCGTTGAAACCAGGACAGGGAGCACAGATACGCAGTATTTT CSVETRTGSTDTQYF
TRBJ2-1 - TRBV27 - TGTGCCAGCAGTTTATCCATTTCTCGAGAGCAGTTCTTC CASSLSISREQFF
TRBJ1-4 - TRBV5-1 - TGCGCCAGCAGGCCTGGGACTGGAGCAGAAAAACTGTTTTTT CASRPGTGAEKLFF
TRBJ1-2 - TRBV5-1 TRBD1 TGCGCCAGCAGCTCGGAACTGGGACAGGGGCCGTATGGCTACACCTTC CASSSELGQGPYGYTF
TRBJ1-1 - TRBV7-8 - TGTGCCAGCAGCTTTCGGGAGAACACTGAAGCTTTCTTT CASSFRENTEAFF
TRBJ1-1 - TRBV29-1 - TGCAGCGTTGTGGGCCATCTAAGGTCCACTGAAGCTTTCTTT CSVVGHLRSTEAFF
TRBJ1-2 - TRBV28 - TGTGCCAGCAGTTGGAACTATGGCTACACCTTC CASSWNYGYTF
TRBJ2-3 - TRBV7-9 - TGTGCCAGCAGCTTCACGGACAGAAGCACAGATACGCAGTATTTT CASSFTDRSTDTQYF
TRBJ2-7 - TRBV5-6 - TGTGCCAGCAGCTTGTGGCAGGATGTCACCTACGAGCAGTACTTC CASSLWQDVTYEQYF
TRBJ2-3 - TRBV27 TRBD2 TGTGCCAGCAGTTTATGGGGGGTGGGCCCGGGACTAGCGAAAACAGATACGCAGTATTTT CASSLWGVGPGLAKTDTQYF
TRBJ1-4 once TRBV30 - TGTGCCTGGAGTGCGCAGGTCCGGGAAAAACTGTTTTTT CAWSAQVREKLFF
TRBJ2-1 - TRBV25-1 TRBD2 TGTGCCAGCATCGCTAGCGGGAGGGGCTACAATGAGCAGTTCTTC CASIASGRGYNEQFF
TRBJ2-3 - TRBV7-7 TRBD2 TGTGCCAGCAGCCCGACTAGCGGGACAGATACGCAGTATTTT CASSPTSGTDTQYF
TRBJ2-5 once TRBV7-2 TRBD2 TGTGCCAGCAGCTCTACGACTAGCGGGGGAGGGACCCAGTACTTC CASSSTTSGGGTQYF
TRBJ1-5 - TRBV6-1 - TGTGCCAGCAGTGTGCAGGACATAAGCAATCAGCCCCAGCATTTT CASSVQDISNQPQHF
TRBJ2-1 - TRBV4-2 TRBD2 TGTGCCAGCAGCGCTAGCGGGAGTGGCACCTACAATGAGCAGTTCTTC CASSASGSGTYNEQFF
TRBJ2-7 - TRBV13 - TGTGCCAGCAGCCCGACTGATACCTACGAGCAGTACTTC CASSPTDTYEQYF
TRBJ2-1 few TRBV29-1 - TGCAGCGTTACAGGGACCCCGAGCTCCTACAATGAGCAGTTCTTC CSVTGTPSSYNEQFF
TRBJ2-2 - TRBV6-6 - TGTGCCAGCAGTTACGGCAGGGGCAGGGAGCTGTTTTTT CASSYGRGRELFF
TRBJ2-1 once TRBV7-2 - TGTGCCAGCAGCTTAGACAGACCTTCCTACAATGAGCAGTTCTTC CASSLDRPSYNEQFF
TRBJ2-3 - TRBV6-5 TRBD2 TGTGCCAGCAGGGCGGGACTAGCGGACACGATCACGCAGTATTTT CASRAGLADTITQYF
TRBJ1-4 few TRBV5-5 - TGTGCCAGCAGCTTGGGTTTCGGGAATGAAAAACTGTTTTTT CASSLGFGNEKLFF
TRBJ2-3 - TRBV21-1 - TGTGCCACCAACCTAGTGAAGCGGGCCTTCGGAGATACGCAGTATTTT CATNLVKRAFGDTQYF
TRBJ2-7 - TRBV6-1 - TGTGCCAGCAGCCCCCAATCCTGGTCGCACTACGAGCAGTACTTC CASSPQSWSHYEQYF
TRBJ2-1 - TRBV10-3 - TGTGCCACCGCAGGGTACAATGAGCAGTTCTTC CATAGYNEQFF
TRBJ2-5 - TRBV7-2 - TGTGCCAGCAGCTTAGGGCCTAGGGGCCAGTTAGGGACCCAGTACTTC CASSLGPRGQLGTQYF
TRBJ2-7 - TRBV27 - TGTGCCAGCAGTACGGCTCTTTTCTACGAGCAGTACTTC CASSTALFYEQYF
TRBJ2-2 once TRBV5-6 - TGTGCCAGCAGCTTGGAAGCCGGGGTCCCCGGGGAGCTGTTTTTT CASSLEAGVPGELFF
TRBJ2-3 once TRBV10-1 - TGCGCCAGCAGTGAGTCAGGGGGGAAAGGCACAGATACGCAGTATTTT CASSESGGKGTDTQYF
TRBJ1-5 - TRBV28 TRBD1 TGTGCCAGCAAGATGGACAGGGGTGGTCAGCCCCAGCATTTT CASKMDRGGQPQHF
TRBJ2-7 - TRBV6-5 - TGTGCCAGCAGTGAAGACGGGAGCTCCTACGAGCAGTACTTC CASSEDGSSYEQYF